The next 17 T cell receptor beta chains were all read from a single sample in a study of cytomegalovirus exposure and HLA in healthy donors. Primers: 60 Vbeta forward and 13 Jbeta reverse. TCRdb's copy holds only in-frame clones and misses some; the assay was immunoSEQ multiplex PCR. The table records about 160,000 clones, roughly 70% of them present only once. The sequenced sample consisted of PBMCs. All receptors derive from a woman in her forties or fifties in good health and CMV-seropositive.

CDR3 coding DNA: TGTGCCAGCAGCCGACAGGGGGCCGAAGAGACCCAGTACTTC. Translated: CASSRQGAEETQYF. The chain employs TRBV2 and TRBJ2-5; TRBD1 aligns across 10 bases. This CDR3 region has 14 residues. Germline CDR1 is SNHLY and CDR2 is FYNNEI. V lost 6 bases, J lost 3 bases, and 4 bases stayed unmatched.

This clone came up once. The chain joins TRBV19 to TRBJ2-7; 8 nucleotides line up with TRBD1. The germline V gene encodes CDR1 LNHDA and CDR2 SQIVND (reference sequence). The V segment lost 4 bases and the J segment 2 bases; nucleotides outside the gene matches: 4. CDR3 length: 14 amino acids. DNA of the CDR3: TGTGCCAGTAGTACCACAGGGGGGCCCTACGAGCAGTACTTC. Protein: CASSTTGGPYEQYF.

The DNA of the CDR3 is TGTGCCAGCAGTGGGGGAGGGATGGATACCGGGGAGCTGTTTTTT. Translated: CASSGGGMDTGELFF. The J gene is TRBJ2-2, the V gene TRBV2; TRBD2 agrees at 7 bases. Germline CDR1 reads SNHLY; CDR2 reads FYNNEI. The V and J ends lost 4 bases and 5 bases, in that order; junction bases with no gene match: 7. This CDR3 is 15 amino acids long.

V and J are TRBV2 and TRBJ2-7; 8 bases align to TRBD1. V lost 1 base to trimming and J lost 2 bases; unmatched junction nucleotides: 13. The CDR3 runs to 18 residues. Germline V gene data show CDR1 as SNHLY and CDR2 as FYNNEI. The CDR3 bases are TGTGCCAGCAGTGAAGGGGACTGGGCAGGGACAGGTGCCTACGAGCAGTACTTC. It is translated as CASSEGDWAGTGAYEQYF.

The chain is built from TRBV7-6 and TRBJ2-3, with 11 nucleotides matching TRBD2. CDR3 size: 15 residues. V shed 5 bases, J shed 6 bases, and the junction held 7 bases outside the gene matches. Germline V gives CDR1 SGHVS, CDR2 FNYEAQ. The CDR3 DNA reads TGTGCCAGCAGCGTTAGCGGGGGGGCTTGGGATACGCAGTATTTT. Amino acid sequence: CASSVSGGAWDTQYF.

The V gene is TRBV5-1, the J gene TRBJ1-5; D remains unclear. Germline V CDR1 and CDR2: SGHRS, YFSETQ. This CDR3 is 13 amino acids long. The V end lost 1 base, the J end lost 5 bases, and 7 bases lay between the germline ends. CDR3: CASSLFPDQPQHF. The CDR3 nucleotides are TGCGCCAGCAGCTTGTTCCCCGATCAGCCCCAGCATTTT.

This clone has more than one count but fewer than ten. The chain links TRBV7-9 to TRBJ2-7; tentative D call: TRBD1 (5 bases). Germline CDR1 reads SEHNR; CDR2 reads FQNEAQ (reference sequence). Trimming shortened V by 2 bases and J by 3 bases, and 11 bases separated the two germline ends. The CDR3 contains 14 residues. The DNA of the CDR3 is TGTGCCAGCAGCTTATCCAGCAGGGACTACGAGCAGTACTTC. Protein product: CASSLSSRDYEQYF.

This clone has more than one count but fewer than ten. This sequence joins TRBV6-1 and TRBJ1-5; D is unresolved. This CDR3 comprises 12 residues. V lost 7 bases and J 5 bases, leaving 9 bases between the germline ends. CDR1 is MNHNS, CDR2 SASEGT, per germline. DNA for the CDR3: TGTGCCAGCACCACAGCTTATCAGCCCCAGCATTTT. Translating it yields CASTTAYQPQHF.

The chain uses TRBV5-6 and TRBJ2-7, with 11 bases identical to TRBD1. Germline assignment: CDR1 SGHDT and CDR2 YYEEEE. The CDR3 has 14 amino acids. Trimming removed 3 bases from V and 4 bases from J; junction bases left unmatched: 3. CDR3 amino acids: CASSYGTGGYEQYF. In DNA, the CDR3 is TGTGCCAGCAGCTATGGGACAGGGGGGTACGAGCAGTACTTC.

J is TRBJ2-3 and V is TRBV5-1; TRBD1 matches 7 bases. Germline V gives CDR1 SGHRS, CDR2 YFSETQ. The length of the CDR3 is 15 residues. With 2 bases clipped from V and 2 bases from J, the junction kept 5 bases outside the gene matches. The CDR3 DNA follows: TGCGCCAGCAGCTTAACAGGGGTCAACACAGATACGCAGTATTTT. This codes for CASSLTGVNTDTQYF.

This chain joins TRBV5-1 and TRBJ2-1, with 7 nucleotides matching TRBD1. This CDR3 is 13 amino acids long. Per the germline V gene, CDR1 is SGHRS and CDR2 is YFSETQ. V lost 4 bases and J lost 9; bases outside the gene matches: 7. DNA for the CDR3: TGCGCCAGCAGCCCCAGACAGGGCGGTGAGCAGTTCTTC. This codes for CASSPRQGGEQFF.

The genes are TRBV7-9 and TRBJ1-1; D might be TRBD1 (6 bases). Germline assignment: CDR1 SEHNR and CDR2 FQNEAQ (reference sequence). This CDR3 spans 14 amino acids. Between the trimmed V and J ends, which lost 2 bases and 5 bases, there was a span of 12 bases. The CDR3: CASSLNGGQTEAFF. In DNA form, the CDR3 reads TGTGCCAGCAGCTTAAACGGGGGGCAAACTGAAGCTTTCTTT.

The chain is built from TRBV15 and TRBJ2-1; TRBD2 matches 8 bases. From germline, CDR1 is LNHNV and CDR2 YYDKDF (reference sequence). The length of the CDR3 is 17 residues. J lost 3 bases, V lost 0 bases, and 7 bases had no gene match. CDR3 coding DNA: TGTGCCACCAGCAGAGATCTTACTAGCGGCTTCTACAATGAGCAGTTCTTC. It is translated as CATSRDLTSGFYNEQFF.

The chain employs TRBV25-1 and TRBJ2-3, with D perhaps matching TRBD2 (5 bases). Deletions cut 0 bases from V and 6 bases from J, with 10 bases between. Looked up from germline, CDR1 is MGHDK and CDR2 is SYGVNS. The CDR3 loop spans 14 amino acids. The CDR3 bases are TGTGCCAGCAGTGAATATCATAAGCGGGATACGCAGTATTTT. Its protein product is CASSEYHKRDTQYF. Full variable domain (missing parts from reference TRBV25-1 and TRBJ2-3): EADIYQTPRYLVIGTGKKITLECSQTMGHDKMYWYQQDPGMELHLIHYSYGVNSTEKGDLSSESTVSRIRTEHFPLTLESARPSHTSQYLCASSEYHKRDTQYFGPGTRLTVL.

A word on this clone: The sample carries other DNA sequences with the same CDR3. The chain recombines TRBV5-1 with TRBJ1-4, with TRBD1 matching over 7 bases. The CDR3 contains 13 residues. The V segment lost 7 bases and the J segment 7 bases; nucleotides outside the gene matches: 7. The germline CDR1 and CDR2 sequences are SGHRS and YFSETQ. In nucleotides, the CDR3 is TGCGCCAGCTCGGGGCAGGGGGGTGAAAAACTGTTTTTT. Its protein is CASSGQGGEKLFF.

The chain links TRBV6-5 to TRBJ2-5; TRBD2 agrees at 8 bases. CDR1 is MNHEY, CDR2 SVGAGI, per germline. This CDR3 has 16 residues. V trimming: 2 bases; J trimming: 4 bases; junction bases outside the gene matches: 9. DNA of the CDR3: TGTGCCAGCAGTTACCCCCCGGGGGGGCACGGAGAGACCCAGTACTTC. It translates to CASSYPPGGHGETQYF.

The chain is built from TRBV6-5 and TRBJ1-1; D unresolved. With 5 bases removed from V and 8 bases from J, the gap between germline ends came to 15 bases. The CDR3 has 13 residues. Germline CDR1 reads MNHEY; CDR2 reads SVGAGI. CDR3: CASSSEASPEAFF. The DNA for the CDR3 is TGTGCCAGCAGTAGTGAGGCCTCCCCCGAAGCTTTCTTT.